A selection of T cell receptor beta chains follows, all from one sample in a study of blood T cell repertoires in COVID-19. Sequencing used immunoSEQ multiplex PCR; TCRdb keeps in-frame clones, though not all of them. The repertoire consists of about 170,000 clones, with more than 85% occurring once and the leading ten covering 2% to 3%. Sequences were obtained from peripheral blood. These receptor sequences come from a woman of 80 years or more with COVID-19, enrolled during active disease. CDR3s include the opening cysteine and the closing phenylalanine or tryptophan. A D gene is named only where the DNA matches it firmly. Clone size is given for some rows only: seen once, a few or many times, or a class if the clone is expanded.

D gene: -
J gene: TRBJ1-6
clone size: -
V gene: TRBV5-1
CDR3 DNA: TGCGCCAGCAGCTTGTCAGGGTCGTGGAATTCACCCCTCCACTTT
CDR3 protein: CASSLSGSWNSPLHF

D gene: TRBD2
J gene: TRBJ2-5
clone size: few
V gene: TRBV3-1/TRBV3-2
CDR3 DNA: TGTGCCAGCAGCCGCGGTCCAGCGGGAGGGGGGGAGACCCAGTACTTC
CDR3 protein: CASSRGPAGGGETQYF

D gene: TRBD1
J gene: TRBJ2-1
clone size: once
V gene: TRBV2
CDR3 DNA: TGTGCCAGAGCCCCGACAGGGGGAGACTTCCACTCCTACAATGAGCAGTTCTTC
CDR3 protein: CARAPTGGDFHSYNEQFF

D gene: -
J gene: TRBJ1-5
clone size: -
V gene: TRBV6-5
CDR3 DNA: TGTGCCAGCAGTTACCACATAGGAGGGGATCAGCCCCAGCATTTT
CDR3 protein: CASSYHIGGDQPQHF

D gene: -
J gene: TRBJ2-1
clone size: -
V gene: TRBV28
CDR3 DNA: TGTGCCAGCAGTTCCCAGGGCATTTTTTACAATGAGCAGTTCTTC
CDR3 protein: CASSSQGIFYNEQFF

D gene: -
J gene: TRBJ2-6
clone size: -
V gene: TRBV19
CDR3 DNA: TGTGCCAGTGCCCGGAGGACAGCCCCTGGGGCCAACGTCCTGACTTTC
CDR3 protein: CASARRTAPGANVLTF

D gene: TRBD2
J gene: TRBJ2-1
clone size: -
V gene: TRBV28
CDR3 DNA: TGTGCCAGCAGTTTAGGGACTAGCGGTCGCGGTGAGCAGTTCTTC
CDR3 protein: CASSLGTSGRGEQFF

D gene: -
J gene: TRBJ1-1
clone size: -
V gene: TRBV6-5
CDR3 DNA: TGTGCCAGCAGAATAGTCGGGTTGAACACTGAAGCTTTCTTT
CDR3 protein: CASRIVGLNTEAFF

D gene: TRBD1
J gene: TRBJ2-5
clone size: -
V gene: TRBV6-5
CDR3 DNA: TGTGCCATCGGACAGGGGGCAAACCAAGAGACCCAGTACTTC
CDR3 protein: CAIGQGANQETQYF

D gene: -
J gene: TRBJ2-3
clone size: -
V gene: TRBV24-1
CDR3 DNA: TGTGCCACCAGTGCCAAACCAGGGCGTGGGGGGACGGGGTATAGCACAGATACGCAGTATTTT
CDR3 protein: CATSAKPGRGGTGYSTDTQYF

D gene: -
J gene: TRBJ1-2
clone size: -
V gene: TRBV5-1
CDR3 DNA: TGCGCCAGCAGCCTCCAGGGTTCCGACTATGGCTACACCTTC
CDR3 protein: CASSLQGSDYGYTF

D gene: TRBD2
J gene: TRBJ2-2
clone size: -
V gene: TRBV5-4
CDR3 DNA: TGTGCCAGCAGCCCCGGGACTAGCGGGAACACCGGGGAGCTGTTTTTT
CDR3 protein: CASSPGTSGNTGELFF

D gene: -
J gene: TRBJ1-1
clone size: -
V gene: TRBV6-5
CDR3 DNA: TGTGCCAGCAGCCCCGCTGGGGGCGAAGCTTTCTTT
CDR3 protein: CASSPAGGEAFF

D gene: TRBD1
J gene: TRBJ2-7
clone size: -
V gene: TRBV5-5
CDR3 DNA: TGTGCCAGCAGCGAAAGACAGGGGGACTGCGAGCAGTACTTC
CDR3 protein: CASSERQGDCEQYF

D gene: TRBD1
J gene: TRBJ1-2
clone size: -
V gene: TRBV4-1
CDR3 DNA: TGCGCCAGCAGCCCGGAACCGGGACAGGGCGTTGGTGGCTACACCTTC
CDR3 protein: CASSPEPGQGVGGYTF

D gene: -
J gene: TRBJ1-5
clone size: once
V gene: TRBV7-2
CDR3 DNA: TGTGCCAGCAGCCAGGACAGCTATCCTCAGCCCCAGCATTTT
CDR3 protein: CASSQDSYPQPQHF

D gene: TRBD2
J gene: TRBJ2-1
clone size: -
V gene: TRBV3-1/TRBV3-2
CDR3 DNA: TGTGCCAGCAGCGGGACTAGCGGGATATCCTCCTACAATGAGCAGTTCTTC
CDR3 protein: CASSGTSGISSYNEQFF

D gene: -
J gene: TRBJ2-1
clone size: -
V gene: TRBV5-4
CDR3 DNA: TGTGCCAGCAAATCGCCACCGGACAATGAGCAGTTCTTC
CDR3 protein: CASKSPPDNEQFF

D gene: TRBD1
J gene: TRBJ2-1
clone size: -
V gene: TRBV18
CDR3 DNA: TGTGCCAGCTCACCTAACCACAGGGGGGCTGAGCAGTTCTTC
CDR3 protein: CASSPNHRGAEQFF

D gene: -
J gene: TRBJ1-1
clone size: few
V gene: TRBV2
CDR3 DNA: TGTGCCAGCGTCCTGTTGGCGGAGAACACTGAAGCTTTCTTT
CDR3 protein: CASVLLAENTEAFF

D gene: -
J gene: TRBJ2-7
clone size: -
V gene: TRBV7-9
CDR3 DNA: TGTGCCAGCAGCCTTTCTGGAGCCTACGAGCAGTACTTC
CDR3 protein: CASSLSGAYEQYF

D gene: -
J gene: TRBJ1-2
clone size: -
V gene: TRBV7-9
CDR3 DNA: TGTGCCAGCAGCTTAGACGGAGCTGCACTGGTCTACACCTTC
CDR3 protein: CASSLDGAALVYTF

D gene: -
J gene: TRBJ2-1
clone size: -
V gene: TRBV27
CDR3 DNA: TGTGCCAGTACCCGGGGGAGTCTCACTAAACCAGGCGGTGAGCAGTTCTTC
CDR3 protein: CASTRGSLTKPGGEQFF

D gene: -
J gene: TRBJ1-2
clone size: -
V gene: TRBV5-6
CDR3 DNA: TGTGCCAGCAGCTCCTACACAGACAGCTATGGCTACACCTTC
CDR3 protein: CASSSYTDSYGYTF

D gene: -
J gene: TRBJ1-1
clone size: -
V gene: TRBV6-5
CDR3 DNA: TGTGCCAGCAGGGGGACATCGAACACTGAAGCTTTCTTT
CDR3 protein: CASRGTSNTEAFF

D gene: TRBD1
J gene: TRBJ2-2
clone size: once
V gene: TRBV14
CDR3 DNA: TGTGCCAGCAAACAGGGGGGTACCGGGGAGCTGTTTTTT
CDR3 protein: CASKQGGTGELFF

D gene: -
J gene: TRBJ1-1
clone size: -
V gene: TRBV5-1
CDR3 DNA: TGCGCCAGCAGCTCAGTGCAAACCGGGAAAAACACTGAAGCTTTCTTT
CDR3 protein: CASSSVQTGKNTEAFF

D gene: -
J gene: TRBJ2-7
clone size: -
V gene: TRBV19
CDR3 DNA: TGTGCCAGTAGTATAGGGACAGCCCTACCCTACGAGCAGTACTTC
CDR3 protein: CASSIGTALPYEQYF

D gene: -
J gene: TRBJ1-4
clone size: -
V gene: TRBV19
CDR3 DNA: TGTGCGTCCGGGCAGCCCACCGGTGGGGGGAATGAAAAACTGTTTTTT
CDR3 protein: CASGQPTGGGNEKLFF

D gene: -
J gene: TRBJ2-2
clone size: -
V gene: TRBV11-3
CDR3 DNA: TGTGCCAGCAGTAGCATCCGCGGTAACACCGGGGAGCTGTTTTTT
CDR3 protein: CASSSIRGNTGELFF

D gene: -
J gene: TRBJ1-3
clone size: -
V gene: TRBV3-1/TRBV3-2
CDR3 DNA: TGTGCCAGCAGCCAAGCCCCCGTCCTAGTCTCTGGAAACACCATATATTTT
CDR3 protein: CASSQAPVLVSGNTIYF

D gene: -
J gene: TRBJ2-1
clone size: -
V gene: TRBV5-4
CDR3 DNA: TGTGCCAGCAGCTTGGCCCAGCATCGGGTGCTCAATGAGCAGTTCTTC
CDR3 protein: CASSLAQHRVLNEQFF

D gene: TRBD2
J gene: TRBJ2-1
clone size: -
V gene: TRBV19
CDR3 DNA: TGTGCCAGTAGTGTCGCTAGCGGGAGAACGAATGAGCAGTTCTTC
CDR3 protein: CASSVASGRTNEQFF

D gene: -
J gene: TRBJ2-1
clone size: -
V gene: TRBV21-1
CDR3 DNA: TGTGCCAGCAGCACACCCTGGGGGGAATGCAATGAGCAGTTCTTC
CDR3 protein: CASSTPWGECNEQFF

D gene: -
J gene: TRBJ2-6
clone size: -
V gene: TRBV19
CDR3 DNA: TGTGCCAGTAGTATCGACAGCCCCGGGGCCAACGTCCTGACTTTC
CDR3 protein: CASSIDSPGANVLTF

D gene: -
J gene: TRBJ1-4
clone size: -
V gene: TRBV18
CDR3 DNA: TGTGCCAGCTCACCACCGAGAGCACAGGGCTTAGGAGAAAAACTGTTTTTT
CDR3 protein: CASSPPRAQGLGEKLFF

D gene: -
J gene: TRBJ1-5
clone size: -
V gene: TRBV10-3
CDR3 DNA: TGTGCCATCAGTGCTGACACTTCTCAGCCCCAGCATTTT
CDR3 protein: CAISADTSQPQHF

D gene: -
J gene: TRBJ1-2
clone size: -
V gene: TRBV28
CDR3 DNA: TGTGCCAGCAGTCCCCTCGGTGGCGGCTTAGGCTACACCTTC
CDR3 protein: CASSPLGGGLGYTF

D gene: -
J gene: TRBJ1-1
clone size: -
V gene: TRBV5-4
CDR3 DNA: TGTGCCAGCAGGCCTGAACAGGGAATGGTGGGAACTGAAGCTTTCTTT
CDR3 protein: CASRPEQGMVGTEAFF

D gene: -
J gene: TRBJ2-2
clone size: once
V gene: TRBV7-9
CDR3 DNA: TGTGCCAGCAGCCCACAGGACAGACCCACCGGGGAGCTGTTTTTT
CDR3 protein: CASSPQDRPTGELFF